Each of the 18 T cell receptor beta chains below was sequenced from the same sample in a study of cytomegalovirus exposure and HLA in healthy donors. PCR was performed using 60 Vbeta and 13 Jbeta primers. Using immunoSEQ multiplex PCR, the repertoire was profiled, and TCRdb retains in-frame clones only, with some absent. Found here are some 130,000 clones; the top ten clones hold roughly 2%. Sequencing used PBMCs. Every receptor here comes from a woman aged 55-69 years in good health and CMV-seronegative.

This chain joins TRBV25-1 and TRBJ1-1; 8 bases agree with TRBD1. There are 14 residues in the CDR3. V shed 6 bases and J 5 bases; nucleotides not matched to a gene: 8. Germline CDR1 and CDR2: MGHDK and SYGVNS. CDR3 protein: CASRQGGVTTEAFF. CDR3 in DNA: TGTGCCAGCAGACAGGGGGGGGTTACGACTGAAGCTTTCTTT.

The chain is built from TRBV11-2 and TRBJ2-3; TRBD2 agrees at 7 bases. CDR3 length: 17 residues. Germline loops: CDR1 SGHAT, CDR2 FQNNGV. Losses at the gene ends were 1 base for V and 5 bases for J; bases not matched to a gene: 12. The CDR3 region is CASSLGILAGQVDTQYF. In DNA form, the CDR3 reads TGTGCCAGCAGCTTAGGAATCTTAGCGGGTCAAGTAGATACGCAGTATTTT.

The V gene is TRBV11-2, the J gene TRBJ2-5, with a possible D match to TRBD2 (5 bases). This CDR3 comprises 13 residues. Between the trimmed V and J ends, which lost 3 bases and 2 bases, there was a span of 7 bases. Looked up from germline, CDR1 is SGHAT and CDR2 is FQNNGV. The CDR3 coding sequence is TGTGCCAGCAGCTTTGGGGAGCAAGAGACCCAGTACTTC. It specifies CASSFGEQETQYF.

The J gene is TRBJ1-3, the V gene TRBV19; D is unclear. The V and J ends lost 3 bases and 0 bases respectively, with 6 bases between them. CDR1 is LNHDA and CDR2 is SQIVND in the germline V gene (reference sequence). CDR3 length equals 14 residues. The CDR3 loop is CASSMGSSGNTIYF. The CDR3 bases are TGTGCCAGTAGTATGGGGAGCTCTGGAAACACCATATATTTT.

V usage is TRBV10-3 and J usage is TRBJ2-5; D is perhaps TRBD2 (5 bases). The J call may be in error: the DNA end matches TRBJ2-7 better. CDR1 ENHRY and CDR2 SYGVKD come from the germline V gene. The CDR3 spans 12 residues. The CDR3 bases are TGTGCCATCAGCGGGGACTCCTACGAGCAGTACTTC. Its protein is CAISGDSYEQYF.

CDR3 bases: TGTGCCAGCAGTCCCTCGACAGGGGGCGGAAACACCATATATTTT. Protein: CASSPSTGGGNTIYF. The chain is built from TRBV6-5 and TRBJ1-3; TRBD1 matches 10 bases. The CDR3 length is 15 residues. Trimming at V came to 5 bases and at J to 4 bases, leaving 5 bases not matched to a gene. Germline CDR1 and CDR2: MNHEY and SVGAGI.

The V call is TRBV4-2, the J call TRBJ2-3; TRBD1 aligns across 9 bases. In germline, CDR1 is LGHNA, CDR2 YNFKEQ. There are 15 residues in the CDR3. The V segment lost 6 bases and the J segment 4 bases; nucleotides outside the gene matches: 8. In DNA, the CDR3 is TGTGCCAGCAGTCCGGGGACAGGGATCGCAGATACGCAGTATTTT. This gives the protein CASSPGTGIADTQYF.

The rearrangement links TRBV4-2 to TRBJ2-7, with 8 bases lining up with TRBD2. The germline CDR1 and CDR2 sequences are LGHNA and YNFKEQ. This CDR3 has 14 amino acids. Trimming at V came to 4 bases and at J to 3 bases, leaving 5 bases not matched to a gene. The DNA for the CDR3 is TGTGCCAGCAGCCCGGGACTAGGGAACTACGAGCAGTACTTC. Protein: CASSPGLGNYEQYF.

The CDR3 spells CATSRDHGLAAPTDTQYF. CDR3 coding DNA: TGTGCCACCAGCAGAGATCATGGACTAGCGGCACCCACAGATACGCAGTATTTT. V is TRBV15 and J is TRBJ2-3; 10 bases fit TRBD2. The length of the CDR3 is 18 residues. From germline, CDR1 is LNHNV and CDR2 YYDKDF (reference sequence). Unmatched junction bases numbered 8, after V lost 0 bases and J lost 2 bases.

The chain employs TRBV5-1 and TRBJ1-1, with a possible D match to TRBD1 (5 bases). The CDR3 loop spans 14 amino acids. Germline CDR1 is SGHRS and CDR2 is YFSETQ. The ends were cut back, 7 bases at V and 0 bases at J, with 13 bases in the middle. The CDR3, as DNA: TGCGCCAGCGGGTGGGGGGGTATGAACACTGAAGCTTTCTTT. Its translation: CASGWGGMNTEAFF.

The chain couples TRBV18 to TRBJ1-1; D ambiguous. V was clipped by 3 bases and J by 0 bases, with 11 bases between them. This CDR3 is 15 amino acids long. Germline V gives CDR1 KGHSH, CDR2 LQKENI. The CDR3 here is CASSPQELMNTEAFF. CDR3 coding DNA: TGTGCCAGCTCACCCCAAGAGTTGATGAACACTGAAGCTTTCTTT.

The rearrangement uses TRBV6-1 and TRBJ2-5; 7 bases line up with TRBD2. The germline CDR1 and CDR2 sequences are MNHNS and SASEGT. This CDR3 has 18 residues. Unmatched junction bases numbered 11, after V lost 1 base and J lost 0 bases. The CDR3: CASSEGSTSEVYQETQYF. The CDR3, as DNA: TGTGCCAGCAGTGAAGGCAGTACTAGCGAGGTATACCAAGAGACCCAGTACTTC.

The CDR3 nucleotides are TGTGCCAGCAGCGTAAGTAGCGGGGGGTACACAGATACGCAGTATTTT. It yields the protein CASSVSSGGYTDTQYF. The chain combines TRBV9 with TRBJ2-3; 10 positions match TRBD2. The V gene's germline CDR1 is SGDLS and CDR2 YYNGEE. The CDR3 sequence is 16 residues long. The V gene end was trimmed by 1 base and the J gene end by 2 bases; junction bases not matched to a gene: 4.

On this clone: The same CDR3 can be traced to other DNA sequences in this sample. This sequence joins TRBV5-1 and TRBJ2-3, with TRBD1 matching 7 bases. The CDR3 has 15 amino acids. Per the germline V gene, CDR1 is SGHRS and CDR2 is YFSETQ. V shed 0 bases and J 3 bases; nucleotides not matched to a gene: 4. The CDR3 DNA sequence: TGCGCCAGCAGCTTGGCGGCAGGGGGAACAGATACGCAGTATTTT. Amino acid sequence: CASSLAAGGTDTQYF.

V and J are TRBV10-3 and TRBJ2-3, with 8 positions matching TRBD2. The CDR3 runs to 15 residues. CDR1 is ENHRY and CDR2 is SYGVKD in the germline V gene. V was clipped by 7 bases and J by 3 bases; unmatched bases: 9. The chain's CDR3 is CAIMSGGYGTDTQYF. The CDR3 region has the DNA TGTGCCATCATGAGCGGGGGATACGGGACAGATACGCAGTATTTT.

This chain joins TRBV10-3 and TRBJ2-2; D gene uncertain. CDR1 is ENHRY and CDR2 is SYGVKD in the germline V gene. The V end lost 7 bases, the J end lost 0 bases, and 15 bases lay between the germline ends. There are 16 residues in the CDR3. The CDR3 reads CAIMGKAAANTGELFF. In nucleotides, the CDR3 is TGTGCCATCATGGGCAAGGCAGCCGCGAACACCGGGGAGCTGTTTTTT.

The V gene is TRBV18, the J gene TRBJ1-1; possible D gene TRBD1, 6 bases. Trimming removed 6 bases from V and 4 bases from J, with 12 bases in between. CDR1 is KGHSH, CDR2 LQKENI, per germline. The CDR3 is made up of 13 amino acids. The CDR3 DNA reads as TGTGCCAGCTCCCTCGGGGACACCACTGAAGCTTTCTTT. Protein product: CASSLGDTTEAFF.

This sequence joins TRBV6-5 and TRBJ1-6, with a possible D match to TRBD1 (6 bases). Germline V gene lookup returns CDR1 MNHEY and CDR2 SVGAGI. This CDR3 spans 14 amino acids. Trimming removed 4 bases at V and 7 bases at J, with 11 bases between. The CDR3 nucleotides are TGTGCCAGCAGTTCGCGGACAGTCAATTCACCCCTCCACTTT. Residues: CASSSRTVNSPLHF.